This T cell receptor beta chain was recorded in a study of technical replicates of blood from a handful of donors (dated by TCRdb to the late 2010s). As for this clone: Its target antigen remains unknown. No base quality information exists; no much larger clone differs at one position.

CDR1 and CDR2, per the germline V gene, are SGHNT and YENEEA. Ends trimmed: V by 1 base, J by 9 bases; bases unmatched to a gene: 5. The CDR3 runs 14 amino acids, cysteine and phenylalanine included. The kept DNA is CDR3 alone, 42 bases in frame from the first base. The method behind the library was the immunoSEQ multiplex PCR assay. As stored in TCRdb, this immuneACCESS dataset retains in-frame rearrangements with V and J assigned. A fraction of the clones does not appear; measured against another copy, unresolved V genes explain less than half of the discrepancy, and the remainder lacks a known reason. In all, the sample holds about 80,000 clones, and roughly 94% of those were seen once. The ten largest make up 0.38% of the sample.

The V gene is TRBV11-3 and the J gene is TRBJ2-3, with TRBD1 matching 9 junction bases. Sequencing was performed on T cells isolated from PBMCs. The sequence derives from a human donor in good health. The CDR3 region reads CASSLGGQGTTQYF. The DNA is TGTGCCAGCAGCTTAGGGGGACAGGGTACCACGCAGTATTTT.